One sample yielded the 9 T cell receptor beta chains listed below, sequenced in a study of Graves' ophthalmopathy and Graves' hyperthyroidism. Researchers took RNA transcripts and amplified TCR beta CDR3 regions from them. HTBI primers served in a first-round RT-PCR, which a second-round multiplex PCR followed. TCRdb called the multiplex PCR reads again in MiXCR, with one record for every CDR3 protein. The data hold around 400,000 distinct CDR3 sequences, with approximately 20% observed a single time. The sequenced sample consisted of peripheral blood. The receptors originated from a young woman with Graves' ophthalmopathy.

At least ten counts were recorded for this clonotype. The chain recombines TRBV20-1 with TRBJ2-7, with 8 bases lining up with TRBD2. Unmatched junction bases numbered 17, after V lost 4 bases and J lost 0 bases. The CDR3 totals 18 residues. The germline V gene encodes CDR1 DFQATT and CDR2 SNEGSKA (reference sequence). CDR3 sequence (DNA): TGCAGTGCTAACTCACCGGGACTAGAATCCTCCCTCTCCTACGAGCAGTACTTC. Translation gives CSANSPGLESSLSYEQYF.

This clonotype was counted many times. The rearrangement joins TRBV18 to TRBJ2-7; weak D call: TRBD1 (5 bases). Looked up from germline, CDR1 is KGHSH and CDR2 is LQKENI. The CDR3 contains 12 residues. V shed 4 bases and J shed 5 bases, with 9 bases lying between them. The CDR3: CASSQTENEQYF. Written as DNA, the CDR3 is TGTGCCAGCTCACAGACAGAAAACGAGCAGTACTTC.

This clonotype was seen repeatedly, ten times or more. This chain uses TRBV10-1 with TRBJ1-6; 10 bases agree with TRBD1. Germline CDR1 and CDR2: WNHNN and SYGVQD (reference sequence). V lost 6 bases, J lost 10 bases, and 6 bases stayed unmatched. This CDR3 comprises 14 residues. The CDR3 loop reads CASSLGQGYSPLHF. The CDR3 nucleotides are TGCGCCAGCAGCTTGGGACAGGGGTACTCACCCCTCCACTTT.

This clonotype was seen repeatedly, ten times or more. The chain combines TRBV28 with TRBJ1-5; D might be TRBD1 (5 bases). Germline V gene sequence: CDR1 MDHEN, CDR2 SYDVKM. The ends were cut back, 6 bases at V and 4 bases at J, with 16 bases in the middle. This CDR3 comprises 15 residues. The CDR3 sequence is CASSQVRALNQPQHF. The CDR3 nucleotides are TGTGCCAGCAGCCAGGTCAGGGCGCTTAATCAGCCCCAGCATTTT. The whole variable domain, filled in from reference TRBV28 and TRBJ1-5, reads DVKVTQSSRYLVKRTGEKVFLECVQDMDHENMFWYRQDPGLGLRLIYFSYDVKMKEKGDIPEGYSVSREKKERFSLILESASTNQTSMYLCASSQVRALNQPQHFGDGTRLSIL.

Ten or more counts support this clonotype. V is TRBV6-5 and J is TRBJ1-5, with a possible D match to TRBD1 (5 bases). The length of the CDR3 is 15 residues. The germline V gene encodes CDR1 MNHEY and CDR2 SVGAGI. V lost 2 bases to trimming and J lost 1 base, with 9 bases between them. The CDR3 spells CASSYRDGSNQPQHF. The CDR3, as DNA: TGTGCCAGCAGTTACCGGGACGGAAGCAATCAGCCCCAGCATTTT.

The chain uses TRBV6-2 or TRBV6-3 and TRBJ1-1; maybe TRBD1 (6 bases). The CDR3 runs 16 residues. The germline V and J ends were trimmed by 5 bases and 0 bases, with 16 bases remaining between them. The germline gives CDR1 MNHEY, CDR2 SVGEGT. The CDR3 DNA sequence: TGTGCCAGCAGTAAACACCGGACAGAAATGAACACTGAAGCTTTCTTT. Amino acid sequence: CASSKHRTEMNTEAFF.

This clonotype was found many times. V and J are TRBV19 and TRBJ1-5; D might be TRBD1 (6 bases). Per the germline V gene, CDR1 is LNHDA and CDR2 is SQIVND (reference sequence). With 6 bases removed from V and 6 bases from J, the gap between germline ends came to 15 bases. The CDR3 is 14 residues long. CDR3 sequence reads: CASRQGSGTQPQHF. CDR3 DNA sequence: TGTGCCAGTAGACAGGGTTCAGGAACTCAGCCCCAGCATTTT.

At least ten counts were recorded for this clonotype. This chain uses TRBV6-6 with TRBJ1-2; TRBD1 aligns across 9 bases. Trimming at V came to 0 bases and at J to 5 bases, leaving 4 bases not matched to a gene. The CDR3 runs 15 residues. CDR1 and CDR2 from the germline V gene are MNHNY and SVGAGI (reference sequence). CDR3 bases: TGTGCCAGCAGTTACTCGAAACAGGGGGCATATGGCTACACCTTC. Its protein product is CASSYSKQGAYGYTF.

The chain employs TRBV29-1 and TRBJ2-7; tentative D call: TRBD2 (5 bases). Trimming took off 1 base at V and 4 bases at J, with 17 bases between the two ends. There are 15 residues in the CDR3. CDR1 and CDR2 from the germline V gene are SQVTM and ANQGSEA. CDR3 region: CSVEALDGGRYEQYF. CDR3 nucleotides: TGCAGCGTTGAAGCCTTAGATGGAGGCCGATACGAGCAGTACTTC.